The next 16 T cell receptor beta chains were all read from a single sample in a study of technical replicates of blood from a handful of donors. Assay used: immunoSEQ multiplex PCR; TCRdb lists only in-frame clones, some missing. There are 65,000 to 95,000 clones in the sample; approximately 97% occur only once, and under 0.2% lies in the top ten. Sequenced sample: T cells isolated from PBMCs. The receptors come from a human donor in good health.

Comment on this clone: At one of its ends the junction is not consistent with the germline gene, which may arise from a read error. V gene TRBV7-7 combines with J gene TRBJ2-1; 8 bases agree with TRBD2. Per germline, CDR1 SSHAT and CDR2 FNYEAQ (reference sequence). The CDR3 totals 15 residues. For the CDR3, the DNA is TGTGCTAGCAGCTTAGGGCGGGGGGCCGGAAATGAGCAGTTCTTC. Protein product: CASSLGRGAGNEQFF. Full variable domain (outside the CDR3, taken from reference TRBV7-7 and TRBJ2-1): GAGVSQSPRYKVTKRGQDVTLRCDPISSHATLYWYQQALGQGPEFLTYFNYEAQPDKSGLPSDRFSAERPEGSISTLTIQRTEQRDSAMYRCASSLGRGAGNEQFFGPGTRLTVL.

The V call is TRBV9, the J call TRBJ2-7; 8 bases are shared with TRBD2. Trimming removed 0 bases from V and 1 base from J; junction bases left unmatched: 6. Germline V gene lookup returns CDR1 SGDLS and CDR2 YYNGEE. The CDR3 is 16 residues long. The CDR3 nucleotides are TGTGCCAGCAGCGTAGACGGGAGGGCCAGTTCCTACGAGCAGTACTTC. Translating gives CASSVDGRASSYEQYF.

This sequence joins TRBV7-9 and TRBJ2-1; 10 bases are a match to TRBD2. CDR3 length: 16 residues. Germline values: CDR1 SEHNR, CDR2 FQNEAQ (reference sequence). After removal of 3 bases from V and 8 bases from J, the junction contained 10 bases not matched to a gene. CDR3 in amino acids: CASSFQAGGPRDEQFF. The CDR3 coding sequence is TGTGCCAGCAGCTTCCAAGCGGGAGGGCCTAGGGATGAGCAGTTCTTC.

The CDR3 loop is CASSYRGSNEQFF. CDR3 sequence (DNA): TGTGCCAGCAGTTACCGGGGTAGCAATGAGCAGTTCTTC. V is TRBV6-5 and J is TRBJ2-1; possibly TRBD2 for D (5 bases). CDR1 is MNHEY and CDR2 is SVGAGI in the germline V gene. There are 13 residues in the CDR3. V was cut by 2 bases and J by 6 bases, with 8 bases left in between.

The V gene is TRBV7-9, the J gene TRBJ2-7; D unclear. This CDR3 comprises 12 residues. Germline assignment: CDR1 SEHNR and CDR2 FQNEAQ (reference sequence). Trimming took 4 bases from V and 3 from J, leaving 7 bases between them. CDR3 bases: TGTGCCAGCAGCTCCCAGGTCTACGAGCAGTACTTC. Translated, it gives CASSSQVYEQYF.

This clone was seen just once. The rearrangement links TRBV5-6 to TRBJ1-1; D is uncertain. The CDR3 runs to 13 residues. From germline, CDR1 is SGHDT and CDR2 YYEEEE. Between the trimmed V and J ends, which lost 0 bases and 0 bases, there was a span of 3 bases. The CDR3, as DNA: TGTGCCAGCAGCTTGGGGCTGAACACTGAAGCTTTCTTT. It codes for CASSLGLNTEAFF.

The chain links TRBV10-3 to TRBJ1-1; possibly TRBD1 for D (6 bases). Germline V gene lookup returns CDR1 ENHRY and CDR2 SYGVKD. V lost 3 bases to trimming and J lost 2 bases, with 10 bases between them. CDR3 length: 14 residues. The DNA of the CDR3 is TGTGCCATCAGTGATTTTGGGGGCAACACTGAAGCTTTCTTT. Amino acids: CAISDFGGNTEAFF.

This chain uses TRBV4-1 with TRBJ2-5; 8 nucleotides line up with TRBD2. The germline CDR1 and CDR2 sequences are MGHRA and YSYEKL. With 4 bases clipped from V and 3 bases from J, the junction kept 7 bases outside the gene matches. CDR3 size: 15 residues. In DNA form, the CDR3 reads TGCGCCAGCAGCCGATTAGCGGGGCACAAAGAGACCCAGTACTTC. It yields the protein CASSRLAGHKETQYF.

This sequence joins TRBV5-1 and TRBJ2-3, with 9 bases identical to TRBD2. Germline V CDR1 and CDR2: SGHRS, YFSETQ. The CDR3 totals 17 residues. Trimming at V came to 4 bases and at J to 2 bases, leaving 11 bases not matched to a gene. The CDR3, as DNA: TGCGCCAGCAGCCCGCTACCACTAGCGGGTGCCACAGATACGCAGTATTTT. It specifies CASSPLPLAGATDTQYF. The whole variable domain, remainder taken from reference TRBV5-1 and TRBJ2-3, is KAGVTQTPRYLIKTRGQQVTLSCSPISGHRSVSWYQQTPGQGLQFLFEYFSETQRNKGNFPGRFSGRQFSNSRSEMNVSTLELGDSALYLCASSPLPLAGATDTQYFGPGTRLTVL.

CDR3 residues: CASEYDRGHNSPLHF. For the CDR3, the DNA is TGTGCCAGCGAATACGACAGGGGGCATAATTCACCCCTCCACTTT. The chain carries TRBV2 and TRBJ1-6, with TRBD1 matching over 10 bases. Germline loops: CDR1 SNHLY, CDR2 FYNNEI. The V and J ends lost 8 bases and 5 bases, in that order; junction bases with no gene match: 6. This CDR3 spans 15 amino acids.

The rearrangement links TRBV28 to TRBJ2-6; D might be TRBD1 (5 bases). Germline CDR1 and CDR2: MDHEN and SYDVKM. With 3 bases removed from V and 4 bases from J, the gap between germline ends came to 19 bases. CDR3 length: 18 amino acids. CDR3 DNA sequence: TGTGCCAGCAGTTTTCCCTTCGTAGGGGCTTCCGGGGCCAACGTCCTGACTTTC. It yields the protein CASSFPFVGASGANVLTF.

The chain is built from TRBV6-1 and TRBJ1-4, with D possibly being TRBD1 (6 bases). The CDR3 totals 14 residues. Germline values: CDR1 MNHNS, CDR2 SASEGT. Trimming stripped 3 bases from V and 6 bases from J, with 11 bases between. In DNA form, the CDR3 reads TGTGCCAGCAGTGAGGGGGGGCAGGATGAAAAACTGTTTTTT. Translation: CASSEGGQDEKLFF.

This chain links TRBV4-1 with TRBJ2-2; perhaps TRBD1 as D (6 bases). The V end lost 5 bases, the J end lost 4 bases, and 8 bases lay between the germline ends. The germline V gene has CDR1 MGHRA and CDR2 YSYEKL. There are 13 residues in the CDR3. CDR3 sequence: CASSLQGTGELFF. The DNA of the CDR3 is TGCGCCAGCAGCTTACAGGGCACCGGGGAGCTGTTTTTT.

This chain connects TRBV7-2 to TRBJ2-7, with D perhaps TRBD2 (6 bases). Between the trimmed V and J ends, which lost 3 bases and 0 bases, there was a span of 12 bases. This CDR3 is built from 15 residues. CDR1 and CDR2 (germline): SGHTA, FQGNSA. CDR3 DNA sequence: TGTGCCAGCAGCTTCTATGGCGGGACCTCCTACGAGCAGTACTTC. This gives the protein CASSFYGGTSYEQYF.

This chain joins TRBV2 and TRBJ1-5; 11 nucleotides match TRBD1. V shed 7 bases, J shed 2 bases, and the junction held 7 bases outside the gene matches. The CDR3 runs 16 residues. Germline CDR1 and CDR2: SNHLY and FYNNEI. As DNA, the CDR3 is TGTGCCAGCAACAAGGACAGGGGGCTAGGCAATCAGCCCCAGCATTTT. Residues: CASNKDRGLGNQPQHF.

The chain links TRBV2 to TRBJ2-3, with 8 bases aligning to TRBD1. Germline V gives CDR1 SNHLY, CDR2 FYNNEI. The J segment lost 1 base and the V segment lost 6 bases, leaving 3 bases of the junction unmatched. This CDR3 contains 14 residues. CDR3 in DNA: TGTGCCAGCAGACCGGGACAGGGCACAGATACGCAGTATTTT. Amino acids: CASRPGQGTDTQYF.